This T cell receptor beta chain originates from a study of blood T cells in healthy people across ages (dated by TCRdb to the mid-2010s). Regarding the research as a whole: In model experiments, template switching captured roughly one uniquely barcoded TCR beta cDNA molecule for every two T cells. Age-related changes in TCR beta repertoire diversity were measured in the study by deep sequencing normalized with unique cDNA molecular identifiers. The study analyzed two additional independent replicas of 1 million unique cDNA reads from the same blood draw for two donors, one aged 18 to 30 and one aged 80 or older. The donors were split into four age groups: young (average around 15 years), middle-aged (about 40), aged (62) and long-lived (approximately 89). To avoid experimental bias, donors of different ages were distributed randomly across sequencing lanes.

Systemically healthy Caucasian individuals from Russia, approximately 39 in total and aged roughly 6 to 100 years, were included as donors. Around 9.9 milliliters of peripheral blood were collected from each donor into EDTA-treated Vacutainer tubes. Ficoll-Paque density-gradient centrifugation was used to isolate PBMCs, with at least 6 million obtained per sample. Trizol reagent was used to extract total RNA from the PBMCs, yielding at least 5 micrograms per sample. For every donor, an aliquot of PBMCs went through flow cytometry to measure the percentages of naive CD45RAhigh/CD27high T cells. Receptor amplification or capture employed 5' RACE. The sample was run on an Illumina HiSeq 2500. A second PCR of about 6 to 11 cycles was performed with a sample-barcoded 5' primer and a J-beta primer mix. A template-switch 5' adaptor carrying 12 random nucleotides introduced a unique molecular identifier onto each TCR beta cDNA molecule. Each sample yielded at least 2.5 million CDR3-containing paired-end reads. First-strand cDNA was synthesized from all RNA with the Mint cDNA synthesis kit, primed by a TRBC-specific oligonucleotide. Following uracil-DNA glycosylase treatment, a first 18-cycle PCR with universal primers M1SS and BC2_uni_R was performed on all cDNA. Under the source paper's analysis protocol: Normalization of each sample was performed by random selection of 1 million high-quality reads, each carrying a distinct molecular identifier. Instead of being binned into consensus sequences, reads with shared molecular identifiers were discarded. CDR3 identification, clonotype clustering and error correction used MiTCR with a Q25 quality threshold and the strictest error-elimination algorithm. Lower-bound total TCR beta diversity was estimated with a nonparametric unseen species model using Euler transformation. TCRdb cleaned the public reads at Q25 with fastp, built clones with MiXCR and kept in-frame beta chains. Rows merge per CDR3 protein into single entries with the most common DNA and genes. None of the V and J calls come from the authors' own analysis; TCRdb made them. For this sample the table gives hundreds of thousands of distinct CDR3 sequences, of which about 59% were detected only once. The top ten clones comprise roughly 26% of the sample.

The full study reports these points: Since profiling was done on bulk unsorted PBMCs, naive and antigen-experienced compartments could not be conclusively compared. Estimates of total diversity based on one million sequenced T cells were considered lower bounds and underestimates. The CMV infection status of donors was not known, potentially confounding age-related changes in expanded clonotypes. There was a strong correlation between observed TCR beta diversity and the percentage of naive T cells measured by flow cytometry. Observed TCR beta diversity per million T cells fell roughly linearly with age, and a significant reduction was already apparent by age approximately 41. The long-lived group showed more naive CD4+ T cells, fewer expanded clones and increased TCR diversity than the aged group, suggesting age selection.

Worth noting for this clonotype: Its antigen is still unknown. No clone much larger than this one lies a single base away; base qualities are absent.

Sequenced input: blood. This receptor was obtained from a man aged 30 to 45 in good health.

The bases read TGTGCCAGCAGCCTAGGGGACAGTTATCAGCCCCAGCATTTT. Translation gives CASSLGDSYQPQHF. Recombination joined TRBV9 with TRBJ1-5; TRBD1 matches 7 bases in the middle. CDR1 and CDR2 were assigned from the germline V gene as SGDLS and YYNGEE. The CDR3 numbers 14 residues from cysteine through phenylalanine. Only the CDR3 DNA is retained, 42 bases long and in frame from the first base. V is cut back by 4 bases and J by 5 bases, with 6 bases in the junction unmatched.